This T cell receptor (beta chain) was retrieved from a study of post-analysis software for immune sequencing data. This CDR3 has 14 residues. In germline, CDR1 is PRHDT, CDR2 FYEKMQ (reference sequence). V lost 5 bases to trimming and J lost 12 bases; unmatched junction nucleotides: 14. As to this clonotype: Its antigen is undetermined.

Study-wide results and limits: About 5 TRBV segments (TRBV5-6, TRBV5-1 and TRBV20-1 among them) occurred more frequently in patients than in controls. Relative to controls, patients with multiple sclerosis showed significantly lower normalized Chao1 diversity.

Unique-molecular-identifier-tagged TCR beta cDNA libraries were used. MiXCR was run by TCRdb on the PCR reads, yielding one entry per CDR3 protein. The sample lists under 900,000 distinct CDR3 sequences, under 70% occurring once. The chain joins TRBV13 to TRBJ2-5, with TRBD1 matching over 8 bases. Sample: blood. This clonotype originated in a girl between 5 and 17 years old with multiple sclerosis. The CDR3 loop is CASSQGQDLPSEYF. In nucleotides, the CDR3 is TGTGCCAGCAGCCAGGGACAGGACCTGCCTTCGGAGTACTTC.